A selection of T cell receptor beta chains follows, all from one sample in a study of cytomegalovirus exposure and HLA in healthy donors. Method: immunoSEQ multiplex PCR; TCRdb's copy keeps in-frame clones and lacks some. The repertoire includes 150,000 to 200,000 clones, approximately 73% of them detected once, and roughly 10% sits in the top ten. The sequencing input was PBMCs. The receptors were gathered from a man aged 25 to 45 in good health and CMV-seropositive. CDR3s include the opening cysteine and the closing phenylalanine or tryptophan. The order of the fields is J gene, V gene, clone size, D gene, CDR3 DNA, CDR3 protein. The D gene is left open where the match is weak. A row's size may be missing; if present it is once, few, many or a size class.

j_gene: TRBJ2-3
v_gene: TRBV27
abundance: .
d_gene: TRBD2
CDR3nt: TGTGCCAGCAGTCGAGAGAGGGGAGGGGGCACAGATACGCAGTATTTT
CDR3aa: CASSRERGGGTDTQYF

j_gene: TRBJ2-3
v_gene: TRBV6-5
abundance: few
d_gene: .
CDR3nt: TGTGCCAGCAGGGGACTGAGCCCTACCACAGATACGCAGTATTTT
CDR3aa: CASRGLSPTTDTQYF

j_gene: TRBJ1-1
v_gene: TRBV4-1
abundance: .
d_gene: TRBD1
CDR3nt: TGCGCCAGCAGCCCTGACAGGGGTCGCACTGAAGCTTTCTTT
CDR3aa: CASSPDRGRTEAFF

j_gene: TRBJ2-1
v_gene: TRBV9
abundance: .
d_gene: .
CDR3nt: TGTGCCAGCAGCGCCACGGCGGGTCCGTTATACAATGAGCAGTTCTTC
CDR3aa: CASSATAGPLYNEQFF

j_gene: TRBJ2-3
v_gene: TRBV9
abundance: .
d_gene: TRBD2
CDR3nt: TGTGCCAGCAGCGTAGGAACGGGGGGAAGCACAGATACGCAGTATTTT
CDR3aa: CASSVGTGGSTDTQYF

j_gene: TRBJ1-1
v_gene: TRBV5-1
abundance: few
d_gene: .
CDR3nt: TGCGCCAGCAGTTCTGACAGGTCGGCCACTGAAGCTTTCTTT
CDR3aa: CASSSDRSATEAFF

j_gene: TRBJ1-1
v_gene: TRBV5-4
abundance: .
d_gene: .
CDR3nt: TGTGCCAGCAGCTTTGACAGATTGAACACTGAAGCTTTCTTT
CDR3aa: CASSFDRLNTEAFF

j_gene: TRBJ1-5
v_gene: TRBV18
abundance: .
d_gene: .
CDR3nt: TGTGCCAGCTCCTCCAGTCGACAGCCCCAGCATTTT
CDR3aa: CASSSSRQPQHF

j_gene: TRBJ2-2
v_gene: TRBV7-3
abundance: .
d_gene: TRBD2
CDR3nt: TGTGCCAGCAGCCGGGGACTAGCGGGAGTAAACACCGGGGAGCTGTTTTTT
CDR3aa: CASSRGLAGVNTGELFF

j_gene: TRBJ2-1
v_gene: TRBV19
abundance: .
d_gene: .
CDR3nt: TGTGCCAGTAGTATAGATCGGGGGGCGCGAAGCAATGAGCAGTTCTTC
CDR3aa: CASSIDRGARSNEQFF

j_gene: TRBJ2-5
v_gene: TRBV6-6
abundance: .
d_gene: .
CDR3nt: TGTGCCAGCAGTTACCTCGGGCTACACCAGGGGACCCAGTACTTC
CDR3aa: CASSYLGLHQGTQYF

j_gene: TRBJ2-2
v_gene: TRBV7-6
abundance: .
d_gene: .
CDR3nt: TGTGCCAGCAGCCAGACGGGTGCCGGGGAGCTGTTTTTT
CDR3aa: CASSQTGAGELFF

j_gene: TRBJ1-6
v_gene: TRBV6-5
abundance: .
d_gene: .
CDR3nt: TGTGCCAGCAGTAGGGGTAGGGGAATCGGGTCACCCCTCCACTTT
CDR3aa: CASSRGRGIGSPLHF

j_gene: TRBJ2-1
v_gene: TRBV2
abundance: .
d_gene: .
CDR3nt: TGTGCCAGCAGTGAAGGGCGGGAAAGCTACAATGAGCAGTTCTTC
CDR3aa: CASSEGRESYNEQFF

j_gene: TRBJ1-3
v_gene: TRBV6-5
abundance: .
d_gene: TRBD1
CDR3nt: TGTGCCAGCAGTTTCGACAGGGGTTCGAACACCATATATTTT
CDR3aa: CASSFDRGSNTIYF

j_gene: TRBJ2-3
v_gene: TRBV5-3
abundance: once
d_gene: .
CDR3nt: TGTGCCAGACCCTGGGGGAGGAGCACAGATACGCAGTATTTT
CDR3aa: CARPWGRSTDTQYF

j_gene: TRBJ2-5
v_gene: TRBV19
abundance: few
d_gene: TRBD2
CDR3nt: TGTGCCAGTAGTATCAGGGGACTAGCGGGGGAGACCCAGTACTTC
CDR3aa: CASSIRGLAGETQYF

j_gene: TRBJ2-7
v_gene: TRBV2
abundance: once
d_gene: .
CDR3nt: TGTGCCAGCGAGATTAGCTCCTACGAGCAGTACTTC
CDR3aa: CASEISSYEQYF

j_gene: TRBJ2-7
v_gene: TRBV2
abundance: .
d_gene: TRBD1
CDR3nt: TGTGCCAGCAGTTTACTACCGACAGGGGCCGACGAGCAGTACTTC
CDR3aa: CASSLLPTGADEQYF

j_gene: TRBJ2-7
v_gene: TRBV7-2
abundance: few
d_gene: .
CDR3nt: TGTGCCAGCAGCGTCCGGGACAACTACGAGCAGTACTTC
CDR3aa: CASSVRDNYEQYF

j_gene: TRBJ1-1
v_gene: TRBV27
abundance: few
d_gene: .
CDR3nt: TGTGCCAGCAGTGGCAAGGGGTTCGGCACTGAAGCTTTCTTT
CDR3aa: CASSGKGFGTEAFF

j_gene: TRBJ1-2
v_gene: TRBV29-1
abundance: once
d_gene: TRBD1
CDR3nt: TGCAGCGACACCGGGACAGGGGGCGCTTACTATGGCTACACCTTC
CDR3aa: CSDTGTGGAYYGYTF

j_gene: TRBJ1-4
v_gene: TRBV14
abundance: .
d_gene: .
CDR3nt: TGTGCCAGCAGCCAAGACAGGGGCGGGGGAGAAAAACTGTTTTTT
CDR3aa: CASSQDRGGGEKLFF

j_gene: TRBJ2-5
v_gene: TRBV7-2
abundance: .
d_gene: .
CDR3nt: TGTGCCAGCAGCTGGGGTAGCGGAGGGTTTCAAGAGACCCAGTACTTC
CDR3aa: CASSWGSGGFQETQYF

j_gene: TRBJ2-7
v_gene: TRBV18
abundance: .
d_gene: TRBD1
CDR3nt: TGTGCCAGCTCACCGACAGGGTATACCTACGAGCAGTACTTC
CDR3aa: CASSPTGYTYEQYF

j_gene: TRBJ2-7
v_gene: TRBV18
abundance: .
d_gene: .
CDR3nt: TGTGCCAGCTCAGAACTTTCGGGGTACGAGCAGTACTTC
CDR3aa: CASSELSGYEQYF